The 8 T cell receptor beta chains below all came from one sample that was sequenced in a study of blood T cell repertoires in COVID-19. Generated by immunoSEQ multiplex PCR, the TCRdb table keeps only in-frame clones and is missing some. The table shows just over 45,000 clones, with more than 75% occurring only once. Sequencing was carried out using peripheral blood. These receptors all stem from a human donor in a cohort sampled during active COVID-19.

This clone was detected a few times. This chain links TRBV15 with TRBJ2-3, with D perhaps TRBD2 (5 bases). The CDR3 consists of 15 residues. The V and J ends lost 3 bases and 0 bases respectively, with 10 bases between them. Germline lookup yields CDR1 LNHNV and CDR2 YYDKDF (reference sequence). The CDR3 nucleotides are TGTGCCACCAGCAGGGAGCGGTGGAGCACAGATACGCAGTATTTT. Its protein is CATSRERWSTDTQYF.

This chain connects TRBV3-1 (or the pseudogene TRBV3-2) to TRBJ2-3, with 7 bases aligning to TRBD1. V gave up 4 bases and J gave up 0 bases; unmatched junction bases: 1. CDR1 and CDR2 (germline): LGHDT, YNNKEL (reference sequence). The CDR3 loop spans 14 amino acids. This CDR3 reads CASSPGGSTDTQYF. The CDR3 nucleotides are TGTGCCAGCAGCCCAGGGGGAAGCACAGATACGCAGTATTTT.

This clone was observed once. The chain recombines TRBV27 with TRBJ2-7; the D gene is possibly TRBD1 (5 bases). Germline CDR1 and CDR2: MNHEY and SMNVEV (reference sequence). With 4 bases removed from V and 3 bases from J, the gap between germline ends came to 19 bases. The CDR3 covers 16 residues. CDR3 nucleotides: TGTGCCAGCAGTTCTCACAGGTCCACCCACCTCTACGAGCAGTACTTC. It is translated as CASSSHRSTHLYEQYF.

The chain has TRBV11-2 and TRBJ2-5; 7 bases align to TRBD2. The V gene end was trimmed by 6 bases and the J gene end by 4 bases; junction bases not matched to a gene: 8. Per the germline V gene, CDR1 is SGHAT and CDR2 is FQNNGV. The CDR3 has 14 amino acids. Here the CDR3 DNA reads TGTGCCAGCAGGTGGGGGGGAGCTCTAGAGACCCAGTACTTC. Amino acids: CASRWGGALETQYF.

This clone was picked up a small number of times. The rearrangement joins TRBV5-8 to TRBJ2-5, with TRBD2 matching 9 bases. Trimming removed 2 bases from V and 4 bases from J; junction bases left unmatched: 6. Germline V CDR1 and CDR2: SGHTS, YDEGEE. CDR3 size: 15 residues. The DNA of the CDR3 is TGTGCCAGCAGCTTCATAGCGGGAGCGGGAGAGACCCAGTACTTC. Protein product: CASSFIAGAGETQYF.

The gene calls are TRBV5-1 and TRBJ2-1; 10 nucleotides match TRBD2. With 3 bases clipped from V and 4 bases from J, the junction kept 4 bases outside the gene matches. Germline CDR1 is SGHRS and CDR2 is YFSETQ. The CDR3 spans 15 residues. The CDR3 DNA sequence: TGCGCCAGCAGCTCCGGACTAGCGGTGTACAATGAGCAGTTCTTC. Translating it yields CASSSGLAVYNEQFF.

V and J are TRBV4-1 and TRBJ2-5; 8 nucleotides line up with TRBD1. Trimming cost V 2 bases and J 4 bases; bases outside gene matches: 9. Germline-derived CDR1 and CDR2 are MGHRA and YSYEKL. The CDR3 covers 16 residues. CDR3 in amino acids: CASSQLQGDEGETQYF. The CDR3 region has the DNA TGCGCCAGCAGCCAACTACAGGGGGACGAAGGAGAGACCCAGTACTTC.

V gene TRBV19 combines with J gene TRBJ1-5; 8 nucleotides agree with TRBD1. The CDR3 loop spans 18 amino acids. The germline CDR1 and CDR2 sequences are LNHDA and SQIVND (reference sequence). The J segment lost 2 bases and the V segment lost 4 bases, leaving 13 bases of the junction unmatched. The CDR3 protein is CASSKQRQSDRGNQPQHF. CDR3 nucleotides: TGTGCCAGTAGTAAACAGCGGCAATCGGACAGGGGCAATCAGCCCCAGCATTTT.